The 32 T cell receptor beta chains listed next were all sequenced from one sample in a study of metastatic and nonmetastatic thyroid tumors. TCRdb re-called the PCR reads with MiXCR. The sample lists some 5,500 clones, 25% to 30% seen once, with about 20% in the top ten. All patients were untreated before thyroid surgery. The sequenced material came from adjacent normal tissue. The receptors shown here come from a female donor with papillary thyroid cancer or a benign thyroid nodule (not recorded which). Some clones in this sample may be carry-over from other donors' samples.

This chain uses TRBV20-1 with TRBJ2-7; TRBD2 matches at 7 bases. J was trimmed by 6 bases and V by 5 bases; bases with no gene match: 7. The CDR3 runs to 12 residues. CDR1 is DFQATT and CDR2 is SNEGSKA in the germline V gene (reference sequence). The CDR3 sequence is CSAHHGRGEQYF. Written as DNA, the CDR3 is TGCAGTGCTCATCATGGGAGGGGCGAGCAGTACTTC.

The rearrangement joins TRBV12-3 or TRBV12-4 to TRBJ1-1; no clear D gene. The V end was cut by 3 bases, the J end by 1 base, with 6 bases between. The CDR3 is 13 residues long. The CDR3 protein is CASSFSPNTEAFF. CDR3 DNA: TGTGCCAGCAGTTTTTCCCCGAACACTGAAGCTTTCTTT.

The V call is TRBV20-1, the J call TRBJ2-3; D call uncertain. Germline loops: CDR1 DFQATT, CDR2 SNEGSKA (reference sequence). The CDR3 totals 12 residues. Trimming cost V 4 bases and J 2 bases, with 7 bases left between them. CDR3 DNA sequence: TGCAGTGCTATGAATGACACAGATACGCAGTATTTT. Its protein product is CSAMNDTDTQYF.

About this clone itself: Other DNA sequences in this sample translate to the same CDR3. This chain links TRBV27 with TRBJ1-5, with TRBD1 matching over 7 bases. The CDR3 covers 13 residues. With V trimmed by 6 bases and J by 8 bases, 7 bases remained unmatched. Germline CDR1 is MNHEY and CDR2 is SMNVEV (reference sequence). CDR3 sequence reads: CASRRTGDKPQHF. The DNA for the CDR3 is TGTGCCAGCAGGCGTACAGGGGACAAGCCCCAGCATTTT.

This clone has only a few counts. V usage is TRBV20-1 and J usage is TRBJ2-5; D may correspond to TRBD1 or TRBD2 (6 bases each). The J call is in doubt because the DNA end fits TRBJ2-7 better. This CDR3 is built from 14 residues. Germline assignment: CDR1 DFQATT and CDR2 SNEGSKA (reference sequence). CDR3 in DNA: TGCAGTGCTAGAGCGGGGGCGATGATCTACGAGCAGTACTTC. Encoded protein: CSARAGAMIYEQYF.

By frequency in the sample, this clone is medium-sized. The CDR3: CASSLDGVNYGYTF. DNA for the CDR3: TGTGCCAGCAGCTTAGACGGGGTTAACTATGGCTACACCTTC. The rearrangement uses TRBV11-2 and TRBJ1-2; no clear D. This CDR3 is 14 amino acids long. V was trimmed by 0 bases and J by 1 base, leaving 6 bases between them. CDR1 and CDR2 (germline): SGHAT, FQNNGV.

The gene calls are TRBV20-1 and TRBJ2-1, with 8 nucleotides matching TRBD2. The V gene's germline CDR1 is DFQATT and CDR2 SNEGSKA (reference sequence). There are 14 residues in the CDR3. V gave up 6 bases and J gave up 9 bases; unmatched junction bases: 13. DNA for the CDR3: TGCAGTGCCGGGGGGGCTAGCGCCAGAATTGAGCAGTTCTTC. Its protein product is CSAGGASARIEQFF.

This chain links TRBV20-1 with TRBJ2-4; a possible D gene is TRBD2 (7 bases). The end of the DNA is better explained by TRBJ2-1, so the J call may be wrong. Germline CDR1 is DFQATT and CDR2 is SNEGSKA (reference sequence). This CDR3 spans 16 amino acids. The DNA for the CDR3 is TGCAGTGCTAGACAGGGGAAGCGGGGTTTTGGGGATGAGCAGTTCTTC. It translates to CSARQGKRGFGDEQFF.

This sequence joins TRBV20-1 and TRBJ2-1, with 15 bases identical to TRBD2. The CDR3 is made up of 17 amino acids. From germline, CDR1 is DFQATT and CDR2 SNEGSKA (reference sequence). The V gene end was trimmed by 4 bases and the J gene end by 4 bases; junction bases not matched to a gene: 8. CDR3 DNA sequence: TGCAGTGCTATCGGACTAGCGGGGGGGCGAGGATACAATGAGCAGTTCTTC. It is translated as CSAIGLAGGRGYNEQFF.

In its sample, this clone is medium-sized. The CDR3 reads CASSYSGTGELFF. For the CDR3, the DNA is TGTGCCAGCAGTTACAGCGGCACCGGGGAGCTGTTTTTT. The V call is TRBV2, the J call TRBJ2-2, with D tentatively TRBD2 (5 bases). CDR1 is SNHLY and CDR2 is FYNNEI in the germline V gene. V shed 5 bases and J shed 4 bases, with 8 bases lying between them. The CDR3 loop spans 13 amino acids.

To note about this clone: Sequence at one end of the junction differs from germline and may be a read error. The gene calls are TRBV6-1 and TRBJ2-7, with D maybe TRBD1 (6 bases). CDR1 MNHNS and CDR2 SASEGT come from the germline V gene. The CDR3 contains 14 residues. The DNA of the CDR3 is TGTGCCAGCAGTGCCGAATACAGGGTACCCGAGAAGTACTTC. It specifies CASSAEYRVPEKYF.

J is TRBJ2-3 and V is TRBV28; TRBD2 is a possible D gene (5 bases). CDR1 and CDR2 (germline): MDHEN, SYDVKM. The CDR3 totals 18 residues. Trimming left V 4 bases short and J 4 bases short, with 24 bases between. CDR3 in amino acids: CASSSPVLVTPSADTQYF. The CDR3 DNA sequence: TGTGCCAGCAGTTCGCCGGTACTAGTAACCCCCTCCGCAGATACGCAGTATTTT.

The rearrangement uses TRBV29-1 and TRBJ2-4; maybe TRBD2 (6 bases). This CDR3 comprises 16 residues. Germline-derived CDR1 and CDR2 are SQVTM and ANQGSEA. The ends were cut back, 0 bases at V and 9 bases at J, with 21 bases in the middle. The CDR3 here is CSVEDFKPDGSSIQYF. DNA for the CDR3: TGCAGCGTTGAAGACTTCAAACCCGACGGGAGTAGCATTCAGTACTTC.

In DNA form, the CDR3 reads TGTGCCACCAGTGATCCTGGACATTCCGCAGGGGAGCTGTTTTTT. Encoded protein: CATSDPGHSAGELFF. This sequence joins TRBV24-1 and TRBJ2-2; possible D gene TRBD1, 5 bases. V was shortened by 3 bases and J by 8 bases, with 15 bases between the two germline ends. The CDR3 is 15 amino acids. Germline V gene sequence: CDR1 KGHDR, CDR2 SFDVKD.

The rearrangement joins TRBV6-1 to TRBJ1-2; 7 bases line up with TRBD1. The V gene's germline CDR1 is MNHNS and CDR2 SASEGT. The V gene end was trimmed by 6 bases and the J gene end by 0 bases; junction bases not matched to a gene: 10. The CDR3 loop spans 16 amino acids. This chain's CDR3 is CASSPIIDRANYGYTF. The CDR3 DNA is TGTGCCAGCAGCCCAATTATAGACAGGGCTAACTATGGCTACACCTTC.

By its share, this clone is medium-sized. The rearrangement uses TRBV6-4 and TRBJ2-1, with D tentatively TRBD1 (5 bases). Germline V lookup: CDR1 MRHNA, CDR2 SNTAGT. The V end was cut by 4 bases, the J end by 1 base, with 11 bases between. The CDR3 covers 15 residues. Here the CDR3 reads CASSAGHNSYNEQFF. The DNA for the CDR3 is TGTGCCAGCAGTGCCGGACACAATTCCTACAATGAGCAGTTCTTC.

The chain has TRBV6-1 and TRBJ1-5; no definite D call. The CDR3 has 13 amino acids. V was trimmed by 2 bases and J by 7 bases, leaving 9 bases between them. The germline V gene has CDR1 MNHNS and CDR2 SASEGT. CDR3 in amino acids: CASSELSWQPQHF. CDR3 sequence (DNA): TGTGCCAGCAGTGAACTTTCCTGGCAGCCCCAGCATTTT.

This clone has only a few counts. This sequence joins TRBV10-1 and TRBJ2-2; D remains ambiguous. The CDR3 length is 12 residues. Trimming took 5 bases from V and 8 from J, leaving 9 bases between them. From germline, CDR1 is WNHNN and CDR2 SYGVQD (reference sequence). The CDR3 coding sequence is TGCGCCAGCAGTACTCGCTCTGGGGAGCTGTTTTTT. It yields the protein CASSTRSGELFF.

The chain combines TRBV6-2 or TRBV6-3 with TRBJ2-3, with D hard to call. With 2 bases removed from V and 4 bases from J, the gap between germline ends came to 7 bases. The V gene's germline CDR1 is MNHEY and CDR2 SVGEGT. This CDR3 is 13 amino acids long. The CDR3: CASSYRGADTQYF. The CDR3 nucleotides are TGTGCCAGCAGTTACCGTGGCGCAGATACGCAGTATTTT.

This clone is a singleton in its sample. The chain joins TRBV6-1 to TRBJ2-7, with D hard to call. Trimming cost V 5 bases and J 4 bases, with 15 bases left between them. CDR3 size: 14 residues. The germline CDR1 and CDR2 sequences are MNHNS and SASEGT. CDR3 in DNA: TGTGCCAGCAGTCTCGGACCGGGTCCGTACGAGCAGTACTTC. Residues: CASSLGPGPYEQYF.

This clone was seen a few times. The rearrangement links TRBV28 to TRBJ1-2; D is undetermined. The V gene lost 6 bases and the J gene lost 3 bases, with 11 bases spanning the gap. The CDR3 contains 13 residues. Germline CDR1 reads MDHEN; CDR2 reads SYDVKM. The CDR3 sequence is CASRPTSDYGYTF. In DNA form, the CDR3 reads TGTGCCAGCAGGCCTACATCGGACTATGGCTACACCTTC.

This clone was detected only a few times. This chain links TRBV27 with TRBJ2-1; the match to TRBD2 covers 9 bases. The CDR3 totals 15 residues. The germline V gene has CDR1 MNHEY and CDR2 SMNVEV (reference sequence). The J segment lost 7 bases and the V segment lost 3 bases, leaving 7 bases of the junction unmatched. This chain's CDR3 is CASSFGNSGSNEQFF. In nucleotides, the CDR3 is TGTGCCAGCAGTTTCGGAAATAGCGGGAGTAATGAGCAGTTCTTC.

V is TRBV6-1 and J is TRBJ2-2; tentative D call: TRBD1 (6 bases). Germline loops: CDR1 MNHNS, CDR2 SASEGT. Trimming shortened V by 6 bases and J by 5 bases, and 13 bases separated the two germline ends. The CDR3 is 14 amino acids. DNA of the CDR3: TGTGCCAGCAGAACCTCACAGGGAACCGGGGAGCTGTTTTTT. The encoded protein is CASRTSQGTGELFF.

The rearrangement uses TRBV11-2 and TRBJ2-1, with TRBD1 matching 8 bases. The CDR3 is 19 amino acids. Germline V gene sequence: CDR1 SGHAT, CDR2 FQNNGV. After removal of 4 bases from V and 2 bases from J, the junction contained 16 bases not matched to a gene. CDR3 bases: TGTGCCAGCAGCTGGATCCGAGACAGGGGACGCTGGGCCTACAATGAGCAGTTCTTC. Protein product: CASSWIRDRGRWAYNEQFF.

This clone was seen more than once but under ten times. The CDR3 DNA reads as TGTGCCAGCACCGAATGGGTCAGGGAGAACTATGGCTACACCTTC. It yields the protein CASTEWVRENYGYTF. V and J are TRBV6-1 and TRBJ1-2, with D maybe TRBD1 (5 bases). The V gene's germline CDR1 is MNHNS and CDR2 SASEGT. Deletions cut 7 bases from V and 2 bases from J, with 17 bases between. CDR3 length: 15 amino acids.

This clone has only a few counts. The chain couples TRBV6-1 to TRBJ2-7; TRBD2 matches at 7 bases. Germline V lookup: CDR1 MNHNS, CDR2 SASEGT. The V and J ends lost 3 bases and 12 bases, in that order; junction bases with no gene match: 11. The CDR3 is 13 residues long. The CDR3 DNA sequence: TGTGCCAGCAGTGAGACCAGCGCGGGAGTGACGTACTTC. As protein: CASSETSAGVTYF.

This clone qualifies as medium-sized. The J gene is TRBJ1-1, the V gene TRBV7-9, with D uncertain. The CDR3 consists of 12 residues. CDR1 and CDR2 from the germline V gene are SEHNR and FQNEAQ (reference sequence). Trimming cost V 4 bases and J 4 bases, with 7 bases left between them. Here the CDR3 DNA reads TGTGCCAGCAGCTCGGACCTCACTGAAGCTTTCTTT. This sequence encodes CASSSDLTEAFF. Full variable domain (outside the CDR3, taken from reference TRBV7-9 and TRBJ1-1): DTGVSQNPRHKITKRGQNVTFRCDPISEHNRLYWYRQTLGQGPEFLTYFQNEAQLEKSRLLSDRFSAERPKGSFSTLEIQRTEQGDSAMYLCASSSDLTEAFFGQGTRLTVV.

This sequence joins TRBV6-5 and TRBJ1-6; D is uncertain. This CDR3 is built from 18 residues. Germline V lookup: CDR1 MNHEY, CDR2 SVGAGI. Deletions cut 6 bases from V and 5 bases from J, with 23 bases between. DNA for the CDR3: TGTGCCAGCAGCCTTCCCGGACGCCTGGTACACAATAATTCACCCCTCCACTTT. Protein product: CASSLPGRLVHNNSPLHF.

This clone ranks as medium-sized. Here the CDR3 DNA reads TGTGCCAGCAGCTTCGTCCAGGGGAATGAAAAACTGTTTTTT. Encoded protein: CASSFVQGNEKLFF. The chain has TRBV7-2 and TRBJ1-4, with D possibly TRBD1 on 6 matching bases. Per the germline V gene, CDR1 is SGHTA and CDR2 is FQGNSA. V lost 3 bases, J lost 5 bases, and 10 bases lay in between. This CDR3 is 14 amino acids long.

This clone counts as medium-sized (0.01 to 0.1%). The chain has TRBV7-2 and TRBJ2-7, with 11 bases lining up with TRBD2. J was trimmed by 7 bases and V by 4 bases; bases with no gene match: 9. The germline CDR1 and CDR2 sequences are SGHTA and FQGNSA. CDR3 length: 15 amino acids. DNA for the CDR3: TGTGCCAGCAGCTATAGCGGGAGGGCCCAGCAAGAGCAGTACTTC. It codes for CASSYSGRAQQEQYF.

This clone was seen ten or more times. Here the CDR3 omits its conserved ending phenylalanine or tryptophan, so a read error is the likely source. This rearrangement joins TRBV11-2 to TRBJ1-1; no definite D call. Germline-derived CDR1 and CDR2 are SGHAT and FQNNGV. V lost 3 bases to trimming and J lost 7 bases, with 9 bases between them. This CDR3 contains 12 residues. The CDR3: CASSLSELEAFL. The CDR3 DNA reads TGTGCCAGCAGCTTGTCGGAACTTGAAGCTTTCCTT.

This clone was seen a handful of times. The chain joins TRBV6-1 to TRBJ2-3; perhaps TRBD2 as D (5 bases). The CDR3 runs to 14 residues. Between the trimmed V and J ends, which lost 7 bases and 4 bases, there was a span of 15 bases. CDR1 is MNHNS and CDR2 is SASEGT in the germline V gene. The CDR3 protein is CASTVRGPADTQYF. The CDR3 region has the DNA TGTGCCAGCACTGTGCGAGGGCCGGCAGATACGCAGTATTTT.